Listed here is a single T cell receptor (beta chain). This sample stems from a study of blood T cell repertoires in COVID-19. Study overall: Samples of COVID-19 (acute and convalescent) were obtained from the United States, Italy and Spain.

Unmatched junction bases numbered 13, after V lost 1 base and J lost 2 bases. CDR3 length equals 18 residues. Per germline, CDR1 SGHRS and CDR2 YFSETQ. Each participant's cohort was designated according to participant-reported clinical history. Generated by immunoSEQ multiplex PCR, the TCRdb table keeps only in-frame clones and is missing some. The sample records more than 250,000 clones, 90% being singletons. Sequencing input: PBMCs or T cells enriched from blood (not recorded which). The clonotype originates from a woman between 18 and 29 years old with acute COVID-19. This chain uses TRBV5-1 with TRBJ2-3; 7 nucleotides agree with TRBD2. This CDR3 is CASSLMGEGRLLTDTQYF. DNA of the CDR3: TGCGCCAGCAGCTTGATGGGGGAGGGCCGGTTGCTCACAGATACGCAGTATTTT.